The 16 T cell receptor beta chains given below trace back to one sample, sequenced in a study of technical replicates of blood from a handful of donors. The data were produced by immunoSEQ multiplex PCR, yet TCRdb's version contains in-frame clones alone and is incomplete. The data contain fewer than 110,000 clones, 96% of them seen just once; the ten biggest clones take up over 0.2%. Sequencing used T cells isolated from PBMCs. The receptor set was obtained from a human donor in good health.

This clone came up once. This chain uses TRBV19 with TRBJ2-2, with D possibly TRBD1 on 6 matching bases. V was shortened by 3 bases and J by 0 bases, with 11 bases between the two germline ends. Germline-derived CDR1 and CDR2 are LNHDA and SQIVND (reference sequence). The CDR3 contains 16 residues. The CDR3 spells CASSIDRPPNTGELFF. The CDR3 DNA reads as TGTGCCAGTAGTATCGACAGGCCCCCGAACACCGGGGAGCTGTTTTTT.

The V and J genes are TRBV7-9 and TRBJ2-1; a weak D match, TRBD1 (6 bases). The CDR3 is 14 residues long. CDR1 SEHNR and CDR2 FQNEAQ come from the germline V gene (reference sequence). Trimming stripped 5 bases from V and 4 bases from J, with 12 bases between. CDR3 nucleotide sequence: TGTGCCAGCAGCCCGCAGCAGGGGTACAATGAGCAGTTCTTC. Translated, it gives CASSPQQGYNEQFF.

The CDR3 here is CASSLDSGVPYNEQFF. The DNA for the CDR3 is TGTGCCAGCAGCTTGGATAGCGGGGTGCCCTACAATGAGCAGTTCTTC. The chain joins TRBV5-6 to TRBJ2-1; TRBD2 agrees at 8 bases. Germline CDR1 is SGHDT and CDR2 is YYEEEE. CDR3 length: 16 residues. With V trimmed by 0 bases and J by 2 bases, 4 bases remained unmatched.

The genes are TRBV27 and TRBJ1-5; the match to TRBD1 covers 9 bases. Germline CDR1 MNHEY, CDR2 SMNVEV (reference sequence). The CDR3 has 15 residues. V lost 4 bases, J lost 0 bases, and 1 base stayed unmatched. The chain's CDR3 is CASSWGQGSNQPQHF. CDR3 sequence (DNA): TGTGCCAGCAGTTGGGGACAGGGTAGCAATCAGCCCCAGCATTTT.

CDR3 DNA: TGTGCCAGTAGTATTGGGCAGGGGGTGGACGAGCAGTACTTC. Its translation: CASSIGQGVDEQYF. The chain has TRBV19 and TRBJ2-7, with 7 bases matching TRBD1. This CDR3 region has 14 residues. Unmatched junction bases numbered 7, after V lost 3 bases and J lost 5 bases. Germline-derived CDR1 and CDR2 are LNHDA and SQIVND (reference sequence).

The rearrangement joins TRBV28 to TRBJ2-1; no reliable D call. The CDR3 has 17 amino acids. V was trimmed by 5 bases and J by 5 bases, leaving 22 bases between them. CDR1 is MDHEN, CDR2 SYDVKM, per germline. The CDR3 bases are TGTGCCAGCAGTCAAGGCTTACTTGAGCGTCAAAACAATGAGCAGTTCTTC. Translating gives CASSQGLLERQNNEQFF.

This chain links TRBV27 with TRBJ2-7; 9 nucleotides match TRBD1. This CDR3 has 16 residues. Germline lookup yields CDR1 MNHEY and CDR2 SMNVEV (reference sequence). With 4 bases clipped from V and 2 bases from J, the junction kept 9 bases outside the gene matches. CDR3 sequence (DNA): TGTGCCAGCAGTTCCCCCGGGACAGGGTCCACCTACGAGCAGTACTTC. Translation: CASSSPGTGSTYEQYF.

V and J are TRBV27 and TRBJ2-1, with 9 bases lining up with TRBD1. Losses at the gene ends were 6 bases for V and 4 bases for J; bases not matched to a gene: 7. Per germline, CDR1 MNHEY and CDR2 SMNVEV (reference sequence). The CDR3 sequence is 15 residues long. The chain's CDR3 is CASSPGTGFYNEQFF. The CDR3, as DNA: TGTGCCAGCAGCCCCGGGACAGGGTTTTACAATGAGCAGTTCTTC.

V and J are TRBV14 and TRBJ2-5, with TRBD2 as a possible D gene (6 bases). Germline V gives CDR1 SGHDN, CDR2 FVKESK. Between the trimmed V and J ends, which lost 5 bases and 5 bases, there was a span of 24 bases. The CDR3 totals 17 residues. This CDR3 is CASSESPGWGRLETQYF. CDR3 coding DNA: TGTGCCAGCAGCGAATCCCCAGGGTGGGGGAGGTTGGAGACCCAGTACTTC. Together with reference TRBV14 and TRBJ2-5, the CDR3 gives the full variable domain: EAGVTQFPSHSVIEKGQTVTLRCDPISGHDNLYWYRRVMGKEIKFLLHFVKESKQDESGMPNNRFLAERTGGTYSTLKVQPAELEDSGVYFCASSESPGWGRLETQYFGPGTRLLVL.

The V gene is TRBV5-1, the J gene TRBJ2-5; D not certain. The germline gives CDR1 SGHRS, CDR2 YFSETQ. V shed 4 bases and J shed 0 bases, with 13 bases lying between them. This CDR3 is built from 15 residues. This chain's CDR3 is CASSRGNSYQETQYF. For the CDR3, the DNA is TGCGCCAGCAGCCGAGGTAATAGTTACCAAGAGACCCAGTACTTC.

J is TRBJ2-1 and V is TRBV5-6; D perhaps matches TRBD2 (6 bases). Germline V gene lookup returns CDR1 SGHDT and CDR2 YYEEEE. The CDR3 has 18 amino acids. The V end was cut by 2 bases, the J end by 4 bases, with 22 bases between. The DNA for the CDR3 is TGTGCCAGCAGCTTCCTCCTGTGGGGGAGGAGAGTTTACAATGAGCAGTTCTTC. Protein sequence: CASSFLLWGRRVYNEQFF.

This clone has a single count. V gene TRBV5-1 combines with J gene TRBJ2-1, with 14 bases lining up with TRBD2. The J segment lost 9 bases and the V segment lost 7 bases, leaving 6 bases of the junction unmatched. The germline CDR1 and CDR2 sequences are SGHRS and YFSETQ. The CDR3 extends over 14 amino acids. The CDR3: CASRRLAGGGEQFF. The CDR3 bases are TGCGCCAGCCGCCGACTAGCGGGAGGGGGTGAGCAGTTCTTC.

The chain employs TRBV11-2 and TRBJ1-2; the match to TRBD1 covers 11 bases. The CDR3 is 15 amino acids. Germline loops: CDR1 SGHAT, CDR2 FQNNGV. J was trimmed by 2 bases and V by 3 bases; bases with no gene match: 2. CDR3 nucleotides: TGTGCCAGCAGCTTGGGACAGGGGGGAAACTATGGCTACACCTTC. Residues: CASSLGQGGNYGYTF.

This clone appeared a few times. This sequence joins TRBV14 and TRBJ1-1, with TRBD1 matching over 7 bases. J was trimmed by 1 base and V by 1 base; bases with no gene match: 6. The germline V gene encodes CDR1 SGHDN and CDR2 FVKESK. CDR3 length equals 16 residues. The CDR3: CASSQVWGTENTEAFF. The DNA of the CDR3 is TGTGCCAGCAGCCAAGTTTGGGGGACAGAGAACACTGAAGCTTTCTTT.

V is TRBV18 and J is TRBJ2-4; D not certain. The germline V and J ends were trimmed by 0 bases and 6 bases, with 12 bases remaining between them. This CDR3 is built from 15 residues. Germline V gene lookup returns CDR1 KGHSH and CDR2 LQKENI. The CDR3 bases are TGTGCCAGCTCACCACCGTCCCTATCCCCAAACATTCAGTACTTC. As protein: CASSPPSLSPNIQYF.

This clone was found once. The V and J genes are TRBV4-1 and TRBJ2-3; 7 bases line up with TRBD2. There are 16 residues in the CDR3. Germline V gene lookup returns CDR1 MGHRA and CDR2 YSYEKL. V gave up 1 base and J gave up 5 bases; unmatched junction bases: 9. CDR3 loop: CASSQGGLGRGDTQYF. DNA for the CDR3: TGCGCCAGCAGCCAAGGAGGACTAGGCAGAGGAGATACGCAGTATTTT.